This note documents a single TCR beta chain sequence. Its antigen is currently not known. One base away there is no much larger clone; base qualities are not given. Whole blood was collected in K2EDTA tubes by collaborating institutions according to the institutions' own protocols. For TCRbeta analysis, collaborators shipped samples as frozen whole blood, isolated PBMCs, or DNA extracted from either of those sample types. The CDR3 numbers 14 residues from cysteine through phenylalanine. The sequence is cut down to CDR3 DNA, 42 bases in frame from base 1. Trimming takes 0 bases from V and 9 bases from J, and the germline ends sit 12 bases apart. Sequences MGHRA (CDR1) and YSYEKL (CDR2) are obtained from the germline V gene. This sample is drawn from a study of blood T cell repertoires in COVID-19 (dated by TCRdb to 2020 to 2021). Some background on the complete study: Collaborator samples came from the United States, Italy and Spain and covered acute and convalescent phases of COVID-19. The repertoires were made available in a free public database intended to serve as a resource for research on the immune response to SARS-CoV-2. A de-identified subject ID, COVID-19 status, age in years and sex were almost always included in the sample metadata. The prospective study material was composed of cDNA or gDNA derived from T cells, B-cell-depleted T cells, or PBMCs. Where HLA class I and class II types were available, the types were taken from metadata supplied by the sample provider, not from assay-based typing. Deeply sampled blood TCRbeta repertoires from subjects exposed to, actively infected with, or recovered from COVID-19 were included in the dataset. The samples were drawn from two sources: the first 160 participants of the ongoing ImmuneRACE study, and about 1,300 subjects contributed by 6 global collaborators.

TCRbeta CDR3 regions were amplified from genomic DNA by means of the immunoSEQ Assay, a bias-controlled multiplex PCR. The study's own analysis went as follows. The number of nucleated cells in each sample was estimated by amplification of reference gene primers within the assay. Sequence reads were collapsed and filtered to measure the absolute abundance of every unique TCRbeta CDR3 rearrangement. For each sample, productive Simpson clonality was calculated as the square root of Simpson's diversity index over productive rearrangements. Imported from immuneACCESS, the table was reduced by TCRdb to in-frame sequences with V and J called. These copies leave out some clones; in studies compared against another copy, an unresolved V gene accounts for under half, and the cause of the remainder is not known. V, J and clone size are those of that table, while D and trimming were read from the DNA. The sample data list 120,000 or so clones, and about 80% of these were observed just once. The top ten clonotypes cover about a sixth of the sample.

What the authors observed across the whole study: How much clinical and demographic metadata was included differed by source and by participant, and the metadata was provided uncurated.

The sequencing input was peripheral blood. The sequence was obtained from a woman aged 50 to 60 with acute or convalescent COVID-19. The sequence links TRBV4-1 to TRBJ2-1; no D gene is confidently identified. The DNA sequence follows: TGCGCCAGCAGCCAAGAGGGTAGATCAGGTGAGCAGTTCTTC. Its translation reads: CASSQEGRSGEQFF.